This section outlines one TCR beta chain sequence together with its context. It has no known antigen specificity. A read error may account for a junction end that differs from germline. The CDR3 runs 14 residues from the cysteine to the phenylalanine. The sequence is cut down to CDR3 DNA, 42 bases in frame from base 1. CDR1 and CDR2 (DFQATT, SNEGSKA) derive from the germline V gene (reference sequence). For repertoire sequencing, the TCR beta CDR3 regions were amplified from RNA transcripts. The first round was an RT-PCR using HTBI primers with the Qiagen OneStep RT-PCR kit, and this first round was followed by a second-round multiplex PCR, then size selection and purification. The libraries underwent paired-end sequencing with 100 bp reads on an Illumina HiSeq2000. The study's own analysis went as follows. Reads were processed with SOAPnuke, discarding reads with adapters, uncalled bases, mean Phred below 15, or no exact constant-primer or identifier match. COPE v1.2.5 was used to merge high-quality paired reads. Each unique nucleotide sequence was treated as a clonotype, and MiTCR v1.1 was used to align the clonotypes to the IMGT TRB V, D and J references. Analysis was restricted to V-J combinations with a frequency above 0.0001, which covered 99.2% of repertoires. For each V-J combination, a TCR clonal expansion and chaos score was defined as the ratio of F50 clonal expansion to chaos observed in the TCRdist matrix. Features were reduced by Welch's t-statistics and random forest to 10 to 15 V-J combinations, which fed a naive Bayes classifier. Thyroid-blood repertoire similarity was quantified with the Morisita-Horn index. In TCRdb, the public reads were trimmed at Q25 with fastp and aligned with MiXCR, with productive beta chains retained. Entries that share a CDR3 protein sequence are merged under the most common genes and DNA. The V and J calls come from TCRdb's annotation, not from the publication. Across this sample there are a few hundred thousand distinct CDR3 sequences, with roughly 15% seen only once. The top ten constitute roughly 7% of the sample.

The source of the sample is a study of Graves' ophthalmopathy and Graves' hyperthyroidism (dated by TCRdb to 2017 to 2018). Broadly, across the study: Peripheral blood was collected before any treatment was given, at the time of initial diagnosis. To tell Graves' ophthalmopathy apart from Graves' hyperthyroidism, and to predict which patients would progress to ophthalmopathy, the study relied on TCR beta repertoire signatures. In total, 120 to 150 blood samples were TCR-sequenced: fewer than 50 ophthalmopathy, some 80 hyperthyroidism and some 17 hyperthyroidism-to-ophthalmopathy patients. To explore V-J signatures that distinguish ophthalmopathy from hyperthyroidism, a discovery set of under 110 patients was enrolled, made up of over 40 with ophthalmopathy and 55 to 65 with stable hyperthyroidism. An independent validation cohort was composed of around 19 hyperthyroidism patients and roughly 16 patients who later progressed from hyperthyroidism to ophthalmopathy. In several hyperthyroidism patients, the T-cell repertoires found in thyroid tissue were compared with those found in blood. Following sampling, methimazole starting at 30 mg daily was administered to hyperthyroidism patients, and high-dose intravenous methylprednisolone was administered to ophthalmopathy patients. The 95 to 100 discovery patients were divided at random into training and test sets in a 7:3 ratio. General conclusions and limits of the study: Sample size was not statistically predetermined, and group allocation was not concealed from the investigators. In validation, the model predicted ophthalmopathy progression with less than 71% sensitivity and roughly 72% specificity; roughly 11 predicted patients were CT-confirmed with GO in a median of approximately six months. The 13-signature model separated ophthalmopathy from stable hyperthyroidism with approximately 90% sensitivity and roughly 84% specificity in cross-validation, and 80%/75% in the test set. Among expanded thyroid clonotypes with frequency above 0.001, most also showed up in blood, which suggests that blood repertoires may reflect the thyroid immune response.

Hyperthyroidism was defined as stable when no progression to ophthalmopathy occurred within 18 months of follow-up. Hyperthyroidism patients were newly diagnosed, with disease duration under 2 months, and aged 18 to 65 years. Anyone with other autoimmune diseases, uncontrolled infections, pregnancy or lactation was excluded from the study. Diagnosis was based on clinical symptoms, serum thyroxine, TRAb, thyroid ultrasound and orbital computed tomography. PBMCs were isolated from around 10 ml of fresh peripheral blood by Ficoll-Paque density gradient centrifugation. Total RNA was extracted with Trizol reagent and quality-checked on an Agilent 2100 Bioanalyzer.

The sequence derives from a woman between 18 and 29 years old with stable Graves' hyperthyroidism. Donor details come from another sample of the same person, matched by shared clones. The material sequenced was peripheral blood. The chain was built from TRBV20-1 and TRBJ1-1, with TRBD1 matching 11 junction bases. The DNA reads TGCAGTGCCAGGACAGGGGGCGGGAACACTGAAGCTTGCTTT. This yields the protein CSARTGGGNTEACF.